This TCR beta chain was captured by sequencing in a study of regulatory T cells in long-lasting Graves disease. This clonotype was counted at least ten times. Both iRepertoire HTBI primers and Arm-PCR of CDR3 regions were used to build the TCR beta libraries. One entry per CDR3 protein, called by TCRdb with MiXCR from the multiplex PCR reads. The sample has hundreds of thousands of distinct CDR3 sequences; 30% are singletons. The time point denotes: persistent/refractory GD, antithyroid drugs over 5 years with positive TRAb. The TCR library was made from RNA extracted from PBMCs. Looked up from germline, CDR1 is MGHRA and CDR2 is YSYEKL. V lost 5 bases and J 3 bases, leaving 22 bases between the germline ends. The CDR3 sequence is 18 residues long.

The specimen comprised peripheral blood mononuclear cells (PBMCs), sampled when the disease was refractory, from a patient treated with antithyroid drugs. This rearrangement joins TRBV4-1 to TRBJ1-4; D remains unclear. The receptor comes from a female donor with Graves disease. The CDR3 region is CASSARSATIEANEKLFF. The CDR3, as DNA: TGCGCCAGCAGCGCAAGATCGGCGACCATCGAGGCTAATGAAAAACTGTTTTTT.